This TCR beta chain came from a study of OX40 agonist ivuxolimab in advanced cancers. TCRdb's table, derived via immunoSEQ multiplex PCR, lists solely in-frame clones and lacks some. The table lists about 55,000 clones, approximately 91% of them singletons, with 6.9% in the top ten. The cohort excluded patients with autoimmune disease history or systemic immunosuppression. This CDR3 is built from 12 residues. Between the trimmed V and J ends, which lost 0 bases and 7 bases, there was a span of 6 bases. Germline CDR1 is LNHNV and CDR2 is YYDKDF (reference sequence). The sequence was obtained from an adult with an advanced solid tumor such as melanoma, head and neck, liver or kidney cancer. V usage is TRBV15 and J usage is TRBJ2-5; D is uncertain. The sample in question was CD4+ or CD8+ T cells sorted from blood, obtained in a trial of the OX40 agonist ivuxolimab. The CDR3 sequence: CATSRDLGTQYF. Written as DNA, the CDR3 is TGTGCCACCAGCAGAGATTTGGGGACCCAGTACTTC.